Shown below are 12 T cell receptor beta chains from a single sample sequenced in a study of T cell repertoires in cytomegalovirus infection. Each CDR3 protein gets one entry after TCRdb re-called the reads with MiXCR. The table has 800,000 to 950,000 distinct CDR3 sequences, roughly 33% seen once; the top ten hold roughly 12%. Their antigens are not known. The sequencing used cultured CD8+ T cells from PBMCs, collected from culture after CMV antigen stimulation. The receptors come from a human donor in good health (CMV status not recorded). Some clones in this sample may be carry-over from other donors' samples.

The chain combines TRBV12-3 or TRBV12-4 with TRBJ2-7; D unclear. The germline V and J ends were trimmed by 2 bases and 2 bases, with 10 bases remaining between them. The CDR3 totals 14 residues. CDR3 coding DNA: TGTGCCAGCAGTTTAAGCCAGGCAACCTACGAGCAGTACTTC. Its protein is CASSLSQATYEQYF.

The V call is TRBV14, the J call TRBJ2-3, with D uncertain. Germline lookup yields CDR1 SGHDN and CDR2 FVKESK. This CDR3 region has 15 residues. V lost 2 bases and J 2 bases, leaving 11 bases between the germline ends. The CDR3 reads CASSQRQLSTDTQYF. In nucleotides, the CDR3 is TGTGCCAGCAGCCAAAGGCAACTCTCCACAGATACGCAGTATTTT. Using reference TRBV14 and TRBJ2-3 for the parts outside the CDR3, the full variable domain is EAGVTQFPSHSVIEKGQTVTLRCDPISGHDNLYWYRRVMGKEIKFLLHFVKESKQDESGMPNNRFLAERTGGTYSTLKVQPAELEDSGVYFCASSQRQLSTDTQYFGPGTRLTVL.

The chain combines TRBV6-6 with TRBJ2-3; possibly TRBD1 for D (5 bases). Germline values: CDR1 MNHNY, CDR2 SVGAGI (reference sequence). V was trimmed by 7 bases and J by 8 bases, leaving 22 bases between them. The CDR3 sequence is 15 residues long. CDR3 amino acids: CASTQGNPTVGTQYF. CDR3 bases: TGTGCCAGCACCCAGGGTAATCCCACGGTCGGTACGCAGTATTTT.

The rearrangement joins TRBV7-9 to TRBJ2-2; possible D gene TRBD1, 5 bases. The CDR3 is 15 residues long. Trimming took 6 bases from V and 1 from J, leaving 12 bases between them. CDR1 is SEHNR and CDR2 is FQNEAQ in the germline V gene (reference sequence). CDR3 sequence reads: CASSPTQGNTGELFF. CDR3 bases: TGTGCCAGCAGTCCCACCCAGGGGAACACCGGGGAGCTGTTTTTT.

This clonotype was observed a handful of times. V and J are TRBV19 and TRBJ2-7; D might be TRBD1 (6 bases). Trimming shortened V by 11 bases and J by 7 bases, and 21 bases separated the two germline ends. The CDR3 consists of 13 residues. Germline loops: CDR1 LNHDA, CDR2 SQIVND (reference sequence). The CDR3 DNA is TGTGCCTCACGGGGCAGGGGTAAGAAGGAGCAGTACTTC. It codes for CASRGRGKKEQYF.

V usage is TRBV10-3 and J usage is TRBJ2-1, with TRBD2 matching 12 bases. Germline CDR1 ENHRY, CDR2 SYGVKD. CDR3 size: 16 residues. The ends lost 7 bases at V and 3 bases at J; junction bases unmatched: 7. DNA for the CDR3: TGTGCCATCAATCCTAGCGGGGGGGCCGTCTACAATGAGCAGTTCTTC. It codes for CAINPSGGAVYNEQFF.

This clonotype was counted at least ten times. V gene TRBV7-6 combines with J gene TRBJ2-1; D might be TRBD2 (6 bases). The CDR3 loop spans 16 amino acids. Trimming cost V 3 bases and J 7 bases, with 19 bases left between them. From germline, CDR1 is SGHVS and CDR2 FNYEAQ. The CDR3 region is CASSLGNAGPLNEQFF. DNA for the CDR3: TGTGCCAGCAGCTTGGGGAACGCGGGACCTTTAAATGAGCAGTTCTTC. The full variable domain, in which reference TRBV7-6 and TRBJ2-1 provide the parts outside the CDR3, is GAGVSQSPRYKVTKRGQDVALRCDPISGHVSLYWYRQALGQGPEFLTYFNYEAQQDKSGLPNDRFSAERPEGSISTLTIQRTEQRDSAMYRCASSLGNAGPLNEQFFGPGTRLTVL.

This clonotype has ten or more counts. The chain joins TRBV6-2 or TRBV6-3 to TRBJ1-5; D uncertain. Germline CDR1 MNHEY, CDR2 SVGEGT. The V end was cut by 1 base, the J end by 1 base, with 5 bases between. The CDR3 has 14 residues. Written as DNA, the CDR3 is TGTGCCAGCAGTTACTTGAGGAGCAATCAGCCCCAGCATTTT. It translates to CASSYLRSNQPQHF.

This chain joins TRBV19 and TRBJ1-5, with no clear D. Germline lookup yields CDR1 LNHDA and CDR2 SQIVND (reference sequence). The V gene lost 3 bases and the J gene lost 4 bases, with 10 bases spanning the gap. The CDR3 is 14 residues long. Here the CDR3 reads CASSISGRNQPQHF. The CDR3 coding sequence is TGTGCCAGTAGTATTTCGGGGAGGAATCAGCCCCAGCATTTT.

The chain is built from TRBV6-6 and TRBJ2-1; TRBD1 matches at 10 bases. The V segment lost 6 bases and the J segment 1 base; nucleotides outside the gene matches: 9. CDR1 is MNHNY and CDR2 is SVGAGI in the germline V gene (reference sequence). There are 17 residues in the CDR3. The CDR3 DNA reads TGTGCCAGCAGAATCCGGGACAGGGGTCGATCCTACAATGAGCAGTTCTTC. It specifies CASRIRDRGRSYNEQFF.

The table lists this clonotype with many counts. This sequence joins TRBV7-2 and TRBJ2-1; D might be TRBD1 (5 bases). The V and J ends lost 7 bases and 7 bases respectively, with 17 bases between them. The CDR3 contains 14 residues. Germline CDR1 and CDR2: SGHTA and FQGNSA. In DNA, the CDR3 is TGTGCCAGCACCGAGGACATTCCGCGGAATGAGCAGTTCTTC. It is translated as CASTEDIPRNEQFF.

The V call is TRBV3-1, the J call TRBJ2-1, with a possible D match to TRBD1 (6 bases). Germline-derived CDR1 and CDR2 are LGHDT and YNNKEL (reference sequence). The CDR3 has 18 residues. Trimming cost V 0 bases and J 0 bases, with 15 bases left between them. The CDR3 DNA sequence: TGTGCCAGCAGCCAAGAGACCCGGGACACAATCTCCTACAATGAGCAGTTCTTC. Residues: CASSQETRDTISYNEQFF.